The rows below give T cell receptor beta chains drawn from one sample of a study of OX40 agonist ivuxolimab in advanced cancers. TCRdb's copy holds only in-frame clones and misses some; the assay was immunoSEQ multiplex PCR. The data show tens of thousands of clones, more than 75% seen once. The specimen comprised CD4+ or CD8+ T cells sorted from blood, sampled in a trial of the OX40 agonist ivuxolimab. The receptors stem from an adult with an advanced solid tumor such as melanoma, head and neck, liver or kidney cancer. Both conserved end residues are part of each CDR3. Each record gives: D gene, clone size, V gene, J gene, CDR3 DNA, CDR3 protein. D genes are given only for firm matches. The size field is filled for only some rows; it gives once, few, many or a size class.

>TRBD2|.|TRBV7-9|TRBJ2-1
TGTGCCAGCAGCCCCGAGATAGGGACTAGCGGGAGTCGTGAGCAGTTCTTC
CASSPEIGTSGSREQFF
>TRBD2|.|TRBV18|TRBJ2-2
TGTGCCAGCTCACCGAGGGCTAGCGGAAGAGAGTCCGGGGAGCTGTTTTTT
CASSPRASGRESGELFF
>TRBD2|.|TRBV7-2|TRBJ2-1
TGTGCCAGCAGTTTGGGGGGGAGGCGGTACAATGAGCAGTTCTTC
CASSLGGRRYNEQFF
>TRBD1|once|TRBV6-1|TRBJ1-6
TGTGCCAGCAGTGAAGATCCAGGGGGCCGTTATTCACCCCTCCACTTT
CASSEDPGGRYSPLHF
>TRBD1|.|TRBV6-5|TRBJ2-4
TGTGCCAGCAGTTTTTCGGGACAGCATGCCAAAAACATTCAGTACTTC
CASSFSGQHAKNIQYF
>.|.|TRBV11-3|TRBJ2-1
TGTGCCAGCAGCTTAGGGGGACATTCCCCAGGCAATGAGCAGTTCTTC
CASSLGGHSPGNEQFF
>.|.|TRBV30|TRBJ1-2
TGTGCCTGGAGTGTACAGGGAGGCGAAGGCTACACCTTC
CAWSVQGGEGYTF
>.|.|TRBV19|TRBJ1-5
TGTGCCAGTAGTATTAAAGTTAGCAATCAGCCCCAGCATTTT
CASSIKVSNQPQHF
>TRBD2|.|TRBV19|TRBJ2-7
TGTGCCAGTGCCCGGACTAGCGGCTACACCTCCTACGAGCAGTACTTC
CASARTSGYTSYEQYF
>TRBD2|.|TRBV20-1|TRBJ2-1
TGCAGTGCCTCGGGACTAAGAGAGCAGTTCTTC
CSASGLREQFF
>.|.|TRBV7-2|TRBJ2-2
TGTGCCAGCAGCTTAGAAGGGCGCAGCACCGGGGAGCTGTTTTTT
CASSLEGRSTGELFF
>.|medium-sized|TRBV19|TRBJ2-5
TGTGCCAGTAGTAAGGGCCTCGGGGGATCGGGACAAGAGACCCAGTACTTC
CASSKGLGGSGQETQYF
>.|.|TRBV5-4|TRBJ2-3
TGTGCCAGCACCCCCGGGAGTGTTGTGGATACGCAGTATTTT
CASTPGSVVDTQYF
>TRBD1|.|TRBV19|TRBJ1-1
TGTGCCAGTGTTCGACAGGGGCTTATGAACACTGAAGCTTTCTTT
CASVRQGLMNTEAFF
>.|.|TRBV11-3|TRBJ2-3
TGTGCCAGCAGCTTAGGTCGGGATACGCAGTATTTT
CASSLGRDTQYF
>.|few|TRBV2|TRBJ1-3
TGTGCCAGCAGTGAACGTGTAGGGTCTGGAAACACCATATATTTT
CASSERVGSGNTIYF
>.|.|TRBV6-5|TRBJ1-1
TGTGCCAGCAGTTATGAGTCCGGAGGGGGAGACACTGAAGCTTTCTTT
CASSYESGGGDTEAFF
>.|few|TRBV28|TRBJ2-1
TGTGCCACAAGACAGGATTCCTACAATGAGCAGTTCTTC
CATRQDSYNEQFF
>.|once|TRBV11-2|TRBJ2-7
TGTGCCAGCAGCGGGGACCTTCGGCAGGCCTACGAGCAGTACTTC
CASSGDLRQAYEQYF
>TRBD2|.|TRBV6-6|TRBJ2-3
TGTGCCAGCAAAACACCGGGACTAGCGGGAGCAGATACGCAGTATTTT
CASKTPGLAGADTQYF
>.|few|TRBV25-1|TRBJ1-4
TGTGCCAGCAGTGGATCCAAGACTGGAAAACTGTTTTTT
CASSGSKTGKLFF
>.|few|TRBV5-4|TRBJ1-1
TGTGCCAGCAGCTTGGGCAGGGGTAACACTGAAGCTTTCTTT
CASSLGRGNTEAFF
>TRBD1|.|TRBV28|TRBJ1-5
TGTGCCAGCAGAACCGGGACAGGAGGTAGTCAGCCCCAGCATTTT
CASRTGTGGSQPQHF
>.|.|TRBV7-9|TRBJ1-4
TGTGCCAGCAGCTTAGCGGTCACGGCTAATGAAAAACTGTTTTTT
CASSLAVTANEKLFF
>.|.|TRBV7-6|TRBJ2-1
TGTGCCAGCAGCAAGGACGGGACTCACTACAATGAGCAGTTCTTC
CASSKDGTHYNEQFF
>.|.|TRBV11-3|TRBJ2-2
TGTGCCAGCAGCTCAAGAAAGACCGGGGAGCTGTTTTTT
CASSSRKTGELFF
>TRBD1|few|TRBV2|TRBJ1-6
TGTGCCAGCAGAGCCGGGACAGGAAATTCACCCCTCCACTTT
CASRAGTGNSPLHF
>.|.|TRBV28|TRBJ1-5
TGTGCCAGCAATCGTCAGCCCCAGCATTTT
CASNRQPQHF
>.|.|TRBV18|TRBJ1-2
TGTGCCAGCTCACCGAAAGAGGTCGGCTATGGCTACACCTTC
CASSPKEVGYGYTF